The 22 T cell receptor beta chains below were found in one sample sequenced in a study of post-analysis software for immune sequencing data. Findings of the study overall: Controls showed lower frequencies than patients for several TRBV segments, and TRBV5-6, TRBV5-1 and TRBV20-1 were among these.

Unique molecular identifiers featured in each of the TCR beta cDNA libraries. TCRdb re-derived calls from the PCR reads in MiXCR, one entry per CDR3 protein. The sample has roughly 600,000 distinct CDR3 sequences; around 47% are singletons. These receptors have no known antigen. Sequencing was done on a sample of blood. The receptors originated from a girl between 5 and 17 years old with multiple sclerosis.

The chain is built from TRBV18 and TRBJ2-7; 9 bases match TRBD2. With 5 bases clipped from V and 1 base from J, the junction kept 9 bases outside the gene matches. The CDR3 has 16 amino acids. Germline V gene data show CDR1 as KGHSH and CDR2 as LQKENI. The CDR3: CASSSKTSGLSYEQYF. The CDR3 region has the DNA TGTGCCAGCTCATCTAAGACTAGCGGCCTTTCCTACGAGCAGTACTTC.

CDR3: CASSLGQGVGKPQHF. The CDR3 DNA reads TGCGCCAGCAGCTTGGGACAGGGAGTTGGTAAGCCCCAGCATTTT. This chain joins TRBV4-1 and TRBJ1-5; 9 bases are shared with TRBD1. Losses at the gene ends were 5 bases for V and 8 bases for J; bases not matched to a gene: 10. Germline CDR1 reads MGHRA; CDR2 reads YSYEKL. This CDR3 contains 15 residues.

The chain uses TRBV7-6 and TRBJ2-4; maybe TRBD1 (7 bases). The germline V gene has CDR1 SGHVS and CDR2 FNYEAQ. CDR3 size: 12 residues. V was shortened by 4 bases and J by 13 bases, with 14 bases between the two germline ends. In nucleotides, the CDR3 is TGTGCCAGCAGCTCTACAGGGGAGGAGCAGTACTTC. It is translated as CASSSTGEEQYF.

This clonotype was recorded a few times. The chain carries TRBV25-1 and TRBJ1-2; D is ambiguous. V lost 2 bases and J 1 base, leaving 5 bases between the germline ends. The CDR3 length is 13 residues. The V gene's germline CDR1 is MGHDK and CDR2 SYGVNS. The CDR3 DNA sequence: TGTGCCAGCAGTGAAGTTGTTAACTATGGCTACACCTTC. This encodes CASSEVVNYGYTF.

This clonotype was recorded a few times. CDR3 sequence: CSARDVTGSHGYTF. CDR3 DNA: TGCAGTGCTAGAGATGTGACAGGGTCGCATGGCTACACCTTC. The J gene is TRBJ1-2, the V gene TRBV20-1; 7 bases are a match to TRBD1. The germline gives CDR1 DFQATT, CDR2 SNEGSKA (reference sequence). The CDR3 has 14 amino acids. V trimming: 0 bases; J trimming: 6 bases; junction bases outside the gene matches: 7.

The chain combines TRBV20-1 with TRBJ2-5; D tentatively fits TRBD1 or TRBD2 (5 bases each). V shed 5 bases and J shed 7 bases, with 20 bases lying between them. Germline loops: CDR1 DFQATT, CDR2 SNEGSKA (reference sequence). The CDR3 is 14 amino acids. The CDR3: CSAFLDSSQGTQYF. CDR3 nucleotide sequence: TGCAGTGCTTTCCTGGACTCGTCCCAGGGGACCCAGTACTTC.

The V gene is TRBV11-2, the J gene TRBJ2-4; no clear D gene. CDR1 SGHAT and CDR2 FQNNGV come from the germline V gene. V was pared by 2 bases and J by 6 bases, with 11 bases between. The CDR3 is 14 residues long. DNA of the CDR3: TGTGCCAGCAGCTTATACCAGGAAATAAACATTCAGTACTTC. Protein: CASSLYQEINIQYF.

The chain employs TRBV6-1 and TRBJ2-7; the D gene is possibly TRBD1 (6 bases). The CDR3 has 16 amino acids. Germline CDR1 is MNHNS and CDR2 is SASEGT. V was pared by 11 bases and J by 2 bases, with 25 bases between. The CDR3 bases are TGTGCCGCCCGCGGCGGACAGTTCGGAACCACCTACGAGCAGTACTTC. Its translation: CAARGGQFGTTYEQYF.

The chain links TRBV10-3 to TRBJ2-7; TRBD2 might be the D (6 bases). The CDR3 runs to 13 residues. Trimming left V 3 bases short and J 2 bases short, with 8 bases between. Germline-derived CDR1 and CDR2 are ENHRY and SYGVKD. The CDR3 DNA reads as TGTGCCATCAGTGACAGACTAGCCTACGAGCAGTACTTC. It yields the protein CAISDRLAYEQYF.

CDR3 nucleotides: TGCGCCAGCAGCCAAGCTGAGGGGACGAACACTGAAGCTTTCTTT. As protein: CASSQAEGTNTEAFF. The chain recombines TRBV4-1 with TRBJ1-1, with D possibly matching TRBD1 (5 bases). The germline gives CDR1 MGHRA, CDR2 YSYEKL. Trimming removed 1 base from V and 1 base from J, with 10 bases in between. The CDR3 is made up of 15 amino acids.

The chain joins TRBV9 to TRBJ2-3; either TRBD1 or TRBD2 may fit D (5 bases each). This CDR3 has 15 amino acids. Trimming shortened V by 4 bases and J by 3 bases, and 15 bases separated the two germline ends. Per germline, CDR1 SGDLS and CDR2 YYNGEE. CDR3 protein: CASSPHGGSTDTQYF. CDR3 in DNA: TGTGCCAGCAGCCCGCATGGGGGAAGTACAGATACGCAGTATTTT.

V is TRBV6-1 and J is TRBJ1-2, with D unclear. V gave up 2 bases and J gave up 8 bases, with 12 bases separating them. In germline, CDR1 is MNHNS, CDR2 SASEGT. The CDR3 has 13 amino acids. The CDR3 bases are TGTGCCAGCAGTGAAAACCGCCTCGAGGGCTACACCTTC. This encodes CASSENRLEGYTF.

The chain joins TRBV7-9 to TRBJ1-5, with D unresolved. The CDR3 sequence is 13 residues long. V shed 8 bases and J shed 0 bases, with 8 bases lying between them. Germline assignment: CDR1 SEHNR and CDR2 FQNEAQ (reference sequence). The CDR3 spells CASSDYSNQPQHF. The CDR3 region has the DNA TGTGCCAGCTCCGACTATAGCAATCAGCCCCAGCATTTT.

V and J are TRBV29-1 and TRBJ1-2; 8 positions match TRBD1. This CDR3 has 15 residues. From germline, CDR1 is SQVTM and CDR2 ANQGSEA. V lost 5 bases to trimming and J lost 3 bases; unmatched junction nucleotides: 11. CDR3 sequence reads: CSVQLTGVFDYGYTF. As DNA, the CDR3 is TGCAGCGTTCAACTGACAGGGGTATTTGACTATGGCTACACCTTC.

The CDR3: CASSFEGAVGYTF. For the CDR3, the DNA is TGTGCCAGCAGCTTTGAGGGGGCGGTTGGCTACACCTTC. V is TRBV7-9 and J is TRBJ1-2; TRBD1 matches at 7 bases. The germline V gene encodes CDR1 SEHNR and CDR2 FQNEAQ (reference sequence). The CDR3 runs to 13 residues. The V gene end was trimmed by 3 bases and the J gene end by 7 bases; junction bases not matched to a gene: 5.

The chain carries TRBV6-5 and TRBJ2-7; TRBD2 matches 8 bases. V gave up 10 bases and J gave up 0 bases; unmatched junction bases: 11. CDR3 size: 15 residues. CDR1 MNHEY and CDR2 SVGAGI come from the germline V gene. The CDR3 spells CATGNTGGPSYEQYF. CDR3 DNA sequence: TGTGCCACCGGGAATACGGGAGGGCCCTCCTACGAGCAGTACTTC.

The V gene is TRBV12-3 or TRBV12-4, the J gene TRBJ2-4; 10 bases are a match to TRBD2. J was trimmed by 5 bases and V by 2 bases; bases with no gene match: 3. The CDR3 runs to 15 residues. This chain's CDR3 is CASSLSGGAENIQYF. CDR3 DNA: TGTGCCAGCAGTTTAAGCGGGGGGGCCGAAAACATTCAGTACTTC.

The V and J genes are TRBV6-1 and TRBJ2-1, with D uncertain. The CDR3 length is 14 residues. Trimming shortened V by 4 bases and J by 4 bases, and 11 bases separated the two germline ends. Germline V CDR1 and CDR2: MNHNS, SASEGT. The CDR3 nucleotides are TGTGCCAGCAGTGCCCCACCCGAATACAATGAGCAGTTCTTC. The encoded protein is CASSAPPEYNEQFF.

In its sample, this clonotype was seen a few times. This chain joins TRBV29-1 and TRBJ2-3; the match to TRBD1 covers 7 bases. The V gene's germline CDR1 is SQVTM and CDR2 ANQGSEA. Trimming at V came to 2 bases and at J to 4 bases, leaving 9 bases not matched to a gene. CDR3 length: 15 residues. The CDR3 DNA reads TGCAGCGTTGAAAGAGTAACAGGGGTGGCAGATACGCAGTATTTT. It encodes CSVERVTGVADTQYF.

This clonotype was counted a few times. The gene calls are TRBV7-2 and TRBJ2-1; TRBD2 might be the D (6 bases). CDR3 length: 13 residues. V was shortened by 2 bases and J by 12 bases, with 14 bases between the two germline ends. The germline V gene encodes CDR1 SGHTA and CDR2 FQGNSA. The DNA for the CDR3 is TGTGCCAGCAGCTTACGGACACCGGGAGTGCAGTTCTTC. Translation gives CASSLRTPGVQFF.

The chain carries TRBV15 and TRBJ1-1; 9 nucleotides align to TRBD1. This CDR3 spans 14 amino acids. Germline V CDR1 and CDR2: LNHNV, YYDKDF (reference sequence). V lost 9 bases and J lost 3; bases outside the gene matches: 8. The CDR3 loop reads CATNWDRADTEAFF. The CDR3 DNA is TGTGCCACTAATTGGGACAGGGCGGACACTGAAGCTTTCTTT.

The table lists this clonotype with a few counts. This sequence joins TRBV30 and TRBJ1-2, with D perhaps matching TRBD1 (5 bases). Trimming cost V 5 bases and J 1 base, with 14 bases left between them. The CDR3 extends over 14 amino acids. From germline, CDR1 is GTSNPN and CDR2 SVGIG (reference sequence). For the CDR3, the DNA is TGTGCCTGGGATTCCGCTGGGGGTAACTATGGCTACACCTTC. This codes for CAWDSAGGNYGYTF.